The source of this TCR beta chain is a study of T cell responses to AZD1222 COVID-19 vaccine. Study context: Timing groups of about 4 and about 12 weeks for second doses were pooled.

In regard to this clone: Antigen unknown.

Overall study results and limits: Mostly white British, mostly female donors; authors suggested clonal diversity may be underestimated.

TCRdb keeps only in-frame clones here, not all; method: immunoSEQ multiplex PCR. Of approximately 140,000 clones in the sample, 85% to 95% were seen once. The germline V gene encodes CDR1 MNHEY and CDR2 SVGAGI. The V end lost 2 bases, the J end lost 5 bases, and 9 bases lay between the germline ends. The CDR3 contains 13 residues. The sequence came from an adult in good health. The source material was peripheral blood, sampled on day 0 of AZD1222 vaccination. The V gene is TRBV6-5, the J gene TRBJ1-1, with D perhaps TRBD1 (5 bases). CDR3 in DNA: TGTGCCAGCAGTTACATTCAGGGAACTGAAGCTTTCTTT. Amino acid sequence: CASSYIQGTEAFF.